The T cell receptor (beta chain) described here comes from a study of T cells in Graves' hyperthyroidism and ophthalmopathy (dated by TCRdb to between 2019 and 2020). Study-wide context: Peripheral blood was sampled at the time of initial diagnosis, prior to any treatment. The 100 or so discovery patients were divided at random into training and test sets in a 7:3 ratio. In several Graves' hyperthyroidism patients, the study also compared T-cell repertoires from thyroid tissue with T-cell repertoires from blood. To identify distinguishing TCR V-J signatures, a discovery cohort of roughly 100 patients was used, comprising some 45 with Graves' ophthalmopathy and some 60 with stable Graves' hyperthyroidism. Prospective prediction of ophthalmopathy was tested in an independent validation cohort consisting of 18 hyperthyroidism patients and approximately 16 patients who later progressed to ophthalmopathy. Once sampling was done, hyperthyroidism patients were given methimazole at a starting dose of 30 mg daily, whereas ophthalmopathy patients were given high-dose intravenous methylprednisolone. The paper describes TCR Vbeta CDR3 sequencing of 120 to 150 peripheral blood samples, made up of about 41 ophthalmopathy patients, approximately 73 hyperthyroidism patients and 17 progressor patients.

The TCR beta CDR3 regions were amplified from RNA transcripts. The first round of RT-PCR for the TCR CDR3 was performed with the HTBI primer set and the Qiagen OneStep RT-PCR kit. A second multiplex PCR round built the libraries, followed by size selection and purification. Paired-end sequencing of the libraries was performed with 100 bp reads on an Illumina HiSeq2000. In the original analysis: SOAPnuke was used to process the raw data, with reads discarded if the reads contained adapters or uncalled bases, had a mean Phred below 15, or lacked an exact constant-primer or identifier match. High-quality paired reads were merged with COPE v1.2.5, and unique nucleotide sequences were defined as clonotypes. Clonotypes were aligned to IMGT TRBV, TRBD and TRBJ reference segments using MiTCR v1.1. Analysis was restricted to V-J combinations with a frequency above 0.0001, which covered roughly 99% of repertoires. The TCS score was defined as F50 (clonal expansion) divided by E x V (chaos), with BLOSUM62-based TCRdist calculated between CDR3 peptides within each V-J. Welch's t-statistics and random forest reduced fewer than 550 V-J features to around 14, which were used in a naive Bayes classifier (R e1071). Thyroid-blood repertoire similarity was quantified with the Morisita-Horn index. Using fastp trimming at Q25 and MiXCR clonotype assembly, TCRdb reanalyzed the public sequencing data and kept in-frame beta chains. Identical CDR3 proteins give one entry, which carries the most common genes and DNA. The V and J calls and clone size come from TCRdb's table, not from the authors' own analysis. The sample records around 700,000 distinct CDR3 sequences, 30% to 40% of which are singletons. Less than 40% of the sample is held by the ten biggest clonotypes.

A patient counted as having stable Graves' hyperthyroidism if no progression to ophthalmopathy occurred over 18 months of follow-up. The hyperthyroidism patients were between 18 and 65 years old and newly diagnosed, with a disease duration of less than 2 months. Exclusion was applied to patients with uncontrolled infections, other autoimmune diseases, pregnancy or lactation. Diagnoses were based on clinical symptoms, serum thyroxine and TRAb, thyroid ultrasound and orbital computed tomography. PBMCs were separated from 7.5 to 10 ml of fresh peripheral blood using Ficoll-Paque density gradient centrifugation. Total RNA was extracted with Trizol reagent, and quality was checked on an Agilent 2100 Bioanalyzer. As concerns this clonotype: It has no known antigen specificity. Within one base of it there is no much larger clone, and no base qualities were kept.

According to the germline V gene, CDR1 reads MGHDK and CDR2 reads SYGVNS. From cysteine to phenylalanine, the CDR3 is 17 amino acids long. Just the 51-base CDR3 DNA is kept, in frame starting at base 1. Trimming costs V 6 bases and J 0 bases, and their ends lie 18 bases apart. What the study reported, not specific to this receptor: No statistical method was used to fix the sample size in advance, and group allocation was not hidden from the investigators. In validation, the model predicted progression to ophthalmopathy with just under 71% sensitivity and 72.22% specificity, a median of about 6.7 months before onset. Ophthalmopathy was separated from stable hyperthyroidism by a 13 V-J signature model, with about 88% sensitivity and approximately 84% specificity obtained in cross-validation and 80%/75% obtained in testing. Most expanded thyroid clonotypes (frequency above 0.001) were also found in blood, which suggests that blood repertoires may mirror thyroid immune responses.

The chain couples TRBV25-1 to TRBJ1-5; TRBD1 is a possible D gene, resting on 6 matching bases. The sequenced sample was blood. The origin of this receptor is a woman aged 40 to 50 with Graves' hyperthyroidism. The DNA is TGTGCCAGCAGACAGGGAGGAGGAAGTTATAGCAATCAGCCCCAGCATTTT. Translated, it gives CASRQGGGSYSNQPQHF.